One and the same sample provided the 16 T cell receptor beta chains below, sequenced in a study of blood T cell repertoires in COVID-19. Profiling relied on immunoSEQ multiplex PCR, and the TCRdb table lists in-frame clones only, not all of them. The table has 450,000 to 500,000 clones, over 75% seen once. Sequenced sample: peripheral blood. These receptors all stem from a human donor in a cohort sampled during active COVID-19.

The CDR3 loop is CSAREGAAQYF. In DNA form, the CDR3 reads TGCAGTGCTAGAGAAGGAGCGGCCCAGTACTTC. The chain joins TRBV20-1 to TRBJ2-5, with D possibly matching TRBD2 (5 bases). This CDR3 has 11 amino acids. Trimming cost V 0 bases and J 9 bases, with 8 bases left between them. CDR1 is DFQATT and CDR2 is SNEGSKA in the germline V gene (reference sequence).

The sample holds one count of this clone. The chain recombines TRBV5-1 with TRBJ2-5, with D unclear. The V gene lost 1 base and the J gene lost 1 base, with 14 bases spanning the gap. The CDR3 extends over 16 amino acids. Germline V gene sequence: CDR1 SGHRS, CDR2 YFSETQ. CDR3 loop: CASSLIPFGPQETQYF. CDR3 DNA: TGCGCCAGCAGCTTGATCCCTTTTGGCCCCCAAGAGACCCAGTACTTC. Complete variable domain (other parts from reference TRBV5-1 and TRBJ2-5): KAGVTQTPRYLIKTRGQQVTLSCSPISGHRSVSWYQQTPGQGLQFLFEYFSETQRNKGNFPGRFSGRQFSNSRSEMNVSTLELGDSALYLCASSLIPFGPQETQYFGPGTRLLVL.

This rearrangement joins TRBV27 to TRBJ2-7; TRBD1 agrees at 9 bases. CDR3 length equals 18 residues. V lost 3 bases to trimming and J lost 2 bases; unmatched junction nucleotides: 14. The germline gives CDR1 MNHEY, CDR2 SMNVEV (reference sequence). The CDR3, as DNA: TGTGCCAGCAGTTTCCCACGACTAAACCGGGACAGGGCCTACGAGCAGTACTTC. This codes for CASSFPRLNRDRAYEQYF.

V is TRBV6-2 or TRBV6-3 and J is TRBJ2-7; 8 bases fit TRBD2. The ends lost 4 bases at V and 3 bases at J; junction bases unmatched: 11. The germline V gene has CDR1 MNHEY and CDR2 SVGEGT. This CDR3 comprises 16 residues. The CDR3 sequence is CASSSLHSGINYEQYF. The DNA of the CDR3 is TGTGCCAGCAGTTCTCTTCATAGCGGGATCAACTACGAGCAGTACTTC.

The chain employs TRBV11-1 and TRBJ2-7; TRBD1 might be the D (6 bases). The CDR3 covers 13 residues. The V end lost 5 bases, the J end lost 2 bases, and 10 bases lay between the germline ends. Germline CDR1 is SGHAT and CDR2 is FQDESV (reference sequence). In DNA form, the CDR3 reads TGTGCCAGCAGCCCCCGGGACACCTACGAGCAGTACTTC. This translates into CASSPRDTYEQYF.

The V gene is TRBV7-2, the J gene TRBJ2-5, with TRBD1 matching 10 bases. V dropped 5 bases and J dropped 4; count of bases not matched to a gene: 10. Germline V gene data show CDR1 as SGHTA and CDR2 as FQGNSA. There are 16 residues in the CDR3. CDR3 residues: CASSDRQGAPGETQYF. CDR3 sequence (DNA): TGTGCCAGCAGCGACCGACAGGGGGCGCCAGGAGAGACCCAGTACTTC.

The chain has TRBV28 and TRBJ1-4; the D is unclear. CDR3 length equals 15 residues. V gave up 5 bases and J gave up 0 bases, with 10 bases separating them. Per germline, CDR1 MDHEN and CDR2 SYDVKM. The CDR3 DNA sequence: TGTGCCAGCAGTCCATCACCTACAACTAATGAAAAACTGTTTTTT. Translating it yields CASSPSPTTNEKLFF.

This clone was seen more than once but under ten times. The chain has TRBV9 and TRBJ2-2, with 7 bases fitting TRBD2. Germline values: CDR1 SGDLS, CDR2 YYNGEE. The junction had 5 bases not matched to a gene; V was cut back by 7 bases and J by 2 bases. This CDR3 has 14 residues. The CDR3 coding sequence is TGTGCCAGCTGGAGCGGGACTAACACCGGGGAGCTGTTTTTT. This codes for CASWSGTNTGELFF. The whole variable domain, remainder taken from reference TRBV9 and TRBJ2-2, is DSGVTQTPKHLITATGQRVTLRCSPRSGDLSVYWYQQSLDQGLQFLIQYYNGEERAKGNILERFSAQQFPDLHSELNLSSLELGDSALYFCASWSGTNTGELFFGEGSRLTVL.

This clone occurred many times. The junction departs from the called germline gene at one end, perhaps through a read error. The rearrangement uses TRBV28 and TRBJ1-4, with a weak D call TRBD1 (6 bases). The length of the CDR3 is 14 residues. The V gene's germline CDR1 is MDHEN and CDR2 SYDVKM. DNA for the CDR3: TGTGCCAGCAGTCTTCTGGGGGCTAACGAAAAACTGTTTTTT. Translation gives CASSLLGANEKLFF.

The V gene is TRBV9, the J gene TRBJ2-1, with a weak D call TRBD2 (6 bases). CDR3 length: 14 residues. Germline V gives CDR1 SGDLS, CDR2 YYNGEE. Trimming cost V 1 base and J 5 bases, with 10 bases left between them. This CDR3 is CASSVLANNNEQFF. The CDR3 DNA reads TGTGCCAGCAGCGTACTAGCGAATAACAATGAGCAGTTCTTC.

The chain uses TRBV5-4 and TRBJ2-3, with 14 bases aligning to TRBD2. The germline V gene has CDR1 SGHNT and CDR2 YYREEE (reference sequence). The CDR3 is 17 residues long. Trimming removed 4 bases from V and 3 bases from J; junction bases left unmatched: 7. In DNA form, the CDR3 reads TGTGCCAGCAGCCATAGACTAGCGGGAGGGCCGACAGATACGCAGTATTTT. Amino acids: CASSHRLAGGPTDTQYF.

The gene calls are TRBV7-2 and TRBJ1-1; maybe TRBD1 (5 bases). Looked up from germline, CDR1 is SGHTA and CDR2 is FQGNSA. This CDR3 spans 15 amino acids. Trimming removed 6 bases at V and 0 bases at J, with 14 bases between. The CDR3 nucleotides read TGTGCCAGCAGTGCTTTAGGGGCCCTGAACACTGAAGCTTTCTTT. It translates to CASSALGALNTEAFF. Complete variable domain (other parts from reference TRBV7-2 and TRBJ1-1): GAGVSQSPSNKVTEKGKDVELRCDPISGHTALYWYRQSLGQGLEFLIYFQGNSAPDKSGLPSDRFSAERTGGSVSTLTIQRTQQEDSAVYLCASSALGALNTEAFFGQGTRLTVV.

The chain uses TRBV6-6 and TRBJ1-1, with D possibly matching TRBD1 (5 bases). The V end was cut by 10 bases, the J end by 7 bases, with 16 bases between. CDR3 length: 12 amino acids. In germline, CDR1 is MNHNY, CDR2 SVGAGI (reference sequence). The CDR3 protein is CATLGGLGEAFF. The CDR3 DNA reads TGTGCCACCCTGGGGGGGTTAGGTGAAGCTTTCTTT.

The J gene is TRBJ2-2, the V gene TRBV2; possibly TRBD1 for D (5 bases). Germline assignment: CDR1 SNHLY and CDR2 FYNNEI. The germline V and J ends were trimmed by 8 bases and 6 bases, with 10 bases remaining between them. This CDR3 has 12 residues. CDR3 sequence (DNA): TGTGCCAGCGCAACAGGAGCCGGGGAGCTGTTTTTT. It specifies CASATGAGELFF.

The genes are TRBV28 and TRBJ2-1; no firm D call. CDR3 length: 14 amino acids. Germline values: CDR1 MDHEN, CDR2 SYDVKM. Trimming removed 1 base at V and 5 bases at J, with 9 bases between. The DNA for the CDR3 is TGTGCCAGCAGTTTATTGGGCAGGCACAATGAGCAGTTCTTC. Translation: CASSLLGRHNEQFF. The full variable domain, rest sourced from reference TRBV28 and TRBJ2-1, is DVKVTQSSRYLVKRTGEKVFLECVQDMDHENMFWYRQDPGLGLRLIYFSYDVKMKEKGDIPEGYSVSREKKERFSLILESASTNQTSMYLCASSLLGRHNEQFFGPGTRLTVL.

The rearrangement uses TRBV6-5 and TRBJ1-5; tentatively, D is TRBD1 (6 bases). This CDR3 contains 14 residues. Germline loops: CDR1 MNHEY, CDR2 SVGAGI. V was trimmed by 6 bases and J by 3 bases, leaving 12 bases between them. The CDR3 sequence: CASRPDRYNQPQHF. DNA of the CDR3: TGTGCCAGCAGACCAGACAGGTACAATCAGCCCCAGCATTTT.